One and the same sample provided the 27 T cell receptor beta chains below, sequenced in a study of T cell clusters in autoimmune cytopenias (dated by TCRdb to about 2019). TRB amplification used around 250 ng of peripheral blood genomic DNA, approximately 41,000 genome equivalents, per sample. Sequencing used an Illumina MiSeq. To amplify TRB rearrangements, a touch-down multiplex PCR protocol was run with the TRB-A and TRB-B primer pools combined in a single tube. Following reprocessing of the reads by TCRdb, the data hold one row per CDR3 protein sequence and no DNA is available. In this sample's table one finds approximately 8,000 distinct CDR3 sequences. 20% to 25% of the sample lies in the top ten. The specimen sequenced was peripheral blood. Receptors were obtained from a human donor with an autoimmune cytopenia or autoimmune hepatitis (not recorded which).

This chain connects TRBV27 to TRBJ2-1; TCRdb outputs TRBD2, but without DNA this stays unchecked. The CDR3 is 16 amino acids. CDR1 is MNHEY, CDR2 SMNVEV, per germline (reference sequence). The CDR3 is CASSRLWSPTHNEQFF.

The chain carries TRBV7-9 and TRBJ1-5; TCRdb outputs TRBD1, but without DNA this stays unchecked. The CDR3 has 14 amino acids. The germline gives CDR1 SEHNR, CDR2 FQNEAQ (reference sequence). The CDR3 spells CASSRDRDNQPQHF. The whole variable domain, filled in from reference TRBV7-9 and TRBJ1-5, reads DTGVSQNPRHKITKRGQNVTFRCDPISEHNRLYWYRQTLGQGPEFLTYFQNEAQLEKSRLLSDRFSAERPKGSFSTLEIQRTEQGDSAMYLCASSRDRDNQPQHFGDGTRLSIL.

According to its frequency, this clonotype is medium-sized. The chain combines TRBV11-2 with TRBJ2-7; TCRdb selects TRBD2, and the lack of DNA leaves this call unchecked. Looked up from germline, CDR1 is SGHAT and CDR2 is FQNNGV. The CDR3 is made up of 14 amino acids. The CDR3 loop reads CASSLDRLAGVQYF. Looking up the rest from reference TRBV11-2 and TRBJ2-7 gives the full variable domain: EAGVAQSPRYKIIEKRQSVAFWCNPISGHATLYWYQQILGQGPKLLIQFQNNGVVDDSQLPKDRFSAERLKGVDSTLKIQPAKLEDSAVYLCASSLDRLAGVQYFGPGTRLTVT.

This clonotype ranks as medium-sized (0.01 to 0.1%) in terms of frequency. The gene calls are TRBV6-5 and TRBJ1-1. Germline-derived CDR1 and CDR2 are MNHEY and SVGAGI. The CDR3 covers 13 residues. Here the CDR3 reads CASSSDMNTEAFF.

Judged by frequency, this clonotype is medium-sized. This chain links TRBV7-2 with TRBJ2-1; absent DNA, TCRdb's TRBD1 call cannot be checked. Germline V gene sequence: CDR1 SGHTA, CDR2 FQGNSA. This CDR3 contains 15 residues. This CDR3 reads CASSPQGNVGNEQFF. The full variable domain, completed using reference TRBV7-2 and TRBJ2-1, is GAGVSQSPSNKVTEKGKDVELRCDPISGHTALYWYRQSLGQGLEFLIYFQGNSAPDKSGLPSDRFSAERTGGSVSTLTIQRTQQEDSAVYLCASSPQGNVGNEQFFGPGTRLTVL.

Frequency places this clonotype as medium-sized. CDR3 amino acids: CASSYRGRTYEQYF. The chain uses TRBV7-9 and TRBJ2-7; TCRdb selects TRBD1, and the lack of DNA leaves this call unchecked. The germline V gene has CDR1 SEHNR and CDR2 FQNEAQ (reference sequence). The CDR3 length is 14 residues.

The J gene is TRBJ2-5, the V gene TRBV27; TCRdb outputs TRBD2, but without DNA this stays unchecked. CDR1 and CDR2 from the germline V gene are MNHEY and SMNVEV (reference sequence). CDR3 length: 17 amino acids. The CDR3 loop reads CASSSGLAGFSGETQYF.

The V call is TRBV11-2, the J call TRBJ2-1; the TCRdb D gene call, TRBD1, has no DNA to confirm it. The CDR3 has 13 residues. From germline, CDR1 is SGHAT and CDR2 FQNNGV. The CDR3 here is CASSLRTGNEQFF.

J is TRBJ1-3 and V is TRBV20-1; as DNA is missing, the TRBD1 call by TCRdb cannot be tested. Looked up from germline, CDR1 is DFQATT and CDR2 is SNEGSKA (reference sequence). This CDR3 has 16 residues. The CDR3 sequence is CSASPWDRAPGKTIYF.

This clonotype is deemed medium-sized (0.01 to 0.1%) by its frequency. The genes are TRBV7-2 and TRBJ2-7; as DNA is missing, the TRBD2 call by TCRdb cannot be tested. CDR3 length equals 14 residues. Germline-derived CDR1 and CDR2 are SGHTA and FQGNSA. CDR3: CASSLQENWREQYF.

The chain joins TRBV27 to TRBJ2-5; TCRdb reports TRBD2, a call that lacks DNA to check it against. This CDR3 region has 17 residues. Germline V gene data show CDR1 as MNHEY and CDR2 as SMNVEV (reference sequence). The CDR3 protein is CASRLSGTSGRRETQYF.

The chain joins TRBV6-5 to TRBJ2-7; TCRdb's assignment of TRBD1 cannot be checked, as there is no DNA. Germline V gene lookup returns CDR1 MNHEY and CDR2 SVGAGI. The CDR3 sequence is 15 residues long. The CDR3 here is CASSGGSGGTYEQYF.

This chain connects TRBV28 to TRBJ1-4; the D call from TCRdb, TRBD1, cannot be confirmed without DNA. The length of the CDR3 is 13 residues. CDR1 is MDHEN and CDR2 is SYDVKM in the germline V gene. The CDR3 protein is CASRGQANEKLFF.

This clonotype is labeled medium-sized (0.01 to 0.1%) based on frequency. This sequence joins TRBV20-1 and TRBJ2-1; checking the TCRdb D call of TRBD2 is not possible without DNA. Germline CDR1 is DFQATT and CDR2 is SNEGSKA (reference sequence). This CDR3 spans 13 amino acids. The CDR3 loop reads CSARGLAVNEQFF.

The rearrangement joins TRBV28 to TRBJ2-1; TCRdb gives TRBD1 as the D gene, but with no DNA this cannot be confirmed. CDR1 and CDR2 (germline): MDHEN, SYDVKM. This CDR3 is built from 13 residues. CDR3 amino acids: CASSLGVGNEQFF.

The chain is built from TRBV20-1 and TRBJ2-2. The CDR3 spans 13 residues. Per germline, CDR1 DFQATT and CDR2 SNEGSKA (reference sequence). The CDR3 spells CSAQTQNTGELFF.

This chain connects TRBV5-7 to TRBJ1-4. Being an ORF, TRBV5-7 has a function that is uncertain. The CDR3 contains 13 residues. The CDR3 reads CASSFYLDEKLFF.

The J gene is TRBJ1-2, the V gene TRBV20-1. This CDR3 contains 12 residues. Germline V gene sequence: CDR1 DFQATT, CDR2 SNEGSKA (reference sequence). Here the CDR3 reads CSARDLGDGYTF.

The chain recombines TRBV29-1 with TRBJ1-1; checking the TCRdb D call of TRBD1 is not possible without DNA. The CDR3 contains 11 residues. Germline assignment: CDR1 SQVTM and CDR2 ANQGSEA. The CDR3 loop reads CSAQGSTEAFF.

Considering frequency, this clonotype is medium-sized. The rearrangement joins TRBV5-6 to TRBJ2-7; TCRdb calls TRBD2, which cannot be checked without DNA. This CDR3 has 16 residues. Germline V gene lookup returns CDR1 SGHDT and CDR2 YYEEEE. This CDR3 reads CASSLYGSGNTYEQYF.

Measured by frequency, this clonotype is medium-sized. The rearrangement uses TRBV27 and TRBJ1-2; no DNA is available, so the TRBD1 call from TCRdb remains unchecked. Looked up from germline, CDR1 is MNHEY and CDR2 is SMNVEV (reference sequence). There are 16 residues in the CDR3. CDR3: CASSLSDDRGFYGYTF.

V and J are TRBV7-9 and TRBJ1-6; the TCRdb D gene call, TRBD1, has no DNA to confirm it. Looked up from germline, CDR1 is SEHNR and CDR2 is FQNEAQ (reference sequence). The CDR3 is 17 residues long. CDR3 region: CASSSGPVTGASAPLHF.

The chain uses TRBV12-3 or TRBV12-4 and TRBJ1-1. This CDR3 has 14 residues. The CDR3 reads CASSLVAMNTEAFF.

This clonotype is called medium-sized based on its frequency. The chain joins TRBV12-3 or TRBV12-4 to TRBJ1-6; without DNA, the TCRdb call of TRBD1 cannot be checked. This CDR3 is built from 14 residues. The CDR3 reads CASSRSRADSPLHF.

V usage is TRBV18 and J usage is TRBJ2-5. The germline V gene encodes CDR1 KGHSH and CDR2 LQKENI. The CDR3 consists of 13 residues. The CDR3 protein is CASSPVGQETQYF. Filled out from reference TRBV18 and TRBJ2-5, the complete variable domain reads NAGVMQNPRHLVRRRGQEARLRCSPMKGHSHVYWYRQLPEEGLKFMVYLQKENIIDESGMPKERFSAEFPKEGPSILRIQQVVRGDSAAYFCASSPVGQETQYFGPGTRLLVL.

The V and J genes are TRBV7-2 and TRBJ2-1; the TCRdb call, TRBD2, lacks DNA for checking. The V gene's germline CDR1 is SGHTA and CDR2 FQGNSA. The CDR3 sequence is 15 residues long. This chain's CDR3 is CASSTRTSGSNEQFF. Full variable domain (rest looked up from reference TRBV7-2 and TRBJ2-1): GAGVSQSPSNKVTEKGKDVELRCDPISGHTALYWYRQSLGQGLEFLIYFQGNSAPDKSGLPSDRFSAERTGGSVSTLTIQRTQQEDSAVYLCASSTRTSGSNEQFFGPGTRLTVL.

V usage is TRBV19 and J usage is TRBJ2-3; lacking DNA, the TRBD1 call made by TCRdb goes unchecked. This CDR3 contains 14 residues. Per germline, CDR1 LNHDA and CDR2 SQIVND (reference sequence). CDR3 in amino acids: CASSLGGNTDTQYF.